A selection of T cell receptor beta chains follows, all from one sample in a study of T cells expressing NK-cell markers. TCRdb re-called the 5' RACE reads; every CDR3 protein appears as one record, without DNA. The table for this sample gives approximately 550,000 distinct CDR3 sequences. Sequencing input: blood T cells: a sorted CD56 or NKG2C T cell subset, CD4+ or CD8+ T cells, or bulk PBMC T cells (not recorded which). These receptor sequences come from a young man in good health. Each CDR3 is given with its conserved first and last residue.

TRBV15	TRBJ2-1	CATSGGLAGDSFYEQFF
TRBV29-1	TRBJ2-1	CSVQRDRDVSEQFF
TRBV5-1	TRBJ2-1	CASSLATAGGPHNEQFF
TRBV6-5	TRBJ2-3	CASSYSPTSTDTQYF
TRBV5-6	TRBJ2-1	CASSLWGGRSYNEQFF
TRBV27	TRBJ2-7	CASMSLGTYEQYF
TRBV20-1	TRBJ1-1	CSASVYRTGVWNTEAFF
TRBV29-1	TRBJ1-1	CSVGGYRGLENTEAFF
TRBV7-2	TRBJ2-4	CASSQGRPKNIQYF
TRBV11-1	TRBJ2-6	CASSLPMTENSGANVLTF
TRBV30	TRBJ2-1	CAWRLAGGDEQFF
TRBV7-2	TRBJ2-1	CASSFGTSTSDEQFF
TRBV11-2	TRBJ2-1	CASSLGPAGGPSYNEQFF
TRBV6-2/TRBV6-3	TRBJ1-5	CASRYGESQHF
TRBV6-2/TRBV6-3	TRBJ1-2	CASSYGRGFTHYTF
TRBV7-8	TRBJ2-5	CASSSPVGQGFVETQYF
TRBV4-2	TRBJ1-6	CASSQDSTRRLDSPLHF
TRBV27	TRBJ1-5	CASSLKGSFDRFNQPQHF
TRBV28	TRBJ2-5	CASSGQSRGTQYF
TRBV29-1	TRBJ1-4	CSVRGFNEKLFF
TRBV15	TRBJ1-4	CATSRTGQINEKLFF
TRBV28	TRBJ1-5	CASNPSPNQPQHF
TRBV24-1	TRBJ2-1	CATSDGTDRSGHNEQFF
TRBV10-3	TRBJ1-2	CAIRKATENYGYTF
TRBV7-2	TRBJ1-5	CASSLAGTGGRQPQHF
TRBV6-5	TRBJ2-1	CASSLQAGAKDEQFF
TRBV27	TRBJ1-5	CASSEGLMAQPQHF
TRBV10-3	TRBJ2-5	CATKPSGGYQETQYF
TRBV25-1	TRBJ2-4	CASTPGAKNIQYF
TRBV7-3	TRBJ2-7	CASSLTPGWGVDRAGRAQYF
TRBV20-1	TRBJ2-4	CSARDWRGRVLAKNIQYF
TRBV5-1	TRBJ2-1	CASSSPREYNEQFF
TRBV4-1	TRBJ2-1	CASSPNPGLAGRYNEQFF
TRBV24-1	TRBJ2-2	CATSGYPSQGTGELFF
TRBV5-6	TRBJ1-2	CASQQGNYGYTF
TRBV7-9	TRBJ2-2	CASTQVTSGHELFF
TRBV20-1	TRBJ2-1	CSASKEGGGEQFF
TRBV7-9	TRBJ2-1	CASSLVSARMRNEQFF
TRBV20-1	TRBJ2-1	CSARSSFSYNEQFF
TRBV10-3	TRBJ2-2	CAISATGGSGTGELFF
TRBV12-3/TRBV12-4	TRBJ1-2	CASSETGGQISGYTF
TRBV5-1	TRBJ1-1	CASSQGSASTEAFF
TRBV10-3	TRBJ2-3	CAISSSGRGDTQYF
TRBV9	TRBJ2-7	CASSADLAGNYEQYF
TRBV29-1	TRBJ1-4	CSVAPGGLNEKLFF
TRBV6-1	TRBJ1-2	CASSDSSGTFGGYTF
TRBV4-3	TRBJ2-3	CASSHAGTDTQYF
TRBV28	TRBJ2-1	CASSSPGTSRREQFF
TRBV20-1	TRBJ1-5	CSAQPTGGLQPQHF
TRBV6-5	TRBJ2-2	CASSYSSTTGELFF
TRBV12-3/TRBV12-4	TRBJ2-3	CASSYARQGGFSTDTQYF
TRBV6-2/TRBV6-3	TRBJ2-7	CASSLLGLAGGSEQYF